These T cell receptor beta chains were read from a single sample in a study of graft-versus-host responses after intestinal transplantation. Using immunoSEQ multiplex PCR, the repertoire was profiled, and TCRdb retains in-frame clones only, with some absent. This sample has approximately 100,000 clones; 80% to 95% occur once, and the top ten carry around 1.2%. Their specific antigens are unknown. Here the sequenced sample was unstimulated CD8+ T cells sorted from spleen or lymph node cells, taken before intestinal transplant. Every receptor here comes from a human donor who received an intestinal transplant. The CDR3 runs from the conserved cysteine through the conserved F or W. A D gene is named only where the DNA matches it firmly. Only part of the rows carry a size: once, few, many, or a class if the clone is expanded.

>NA|TRBD1|TRBV11-2|TRBJ2-7
TGTGCCAGCAGCCATTCCCAGGGGGTGGAGCAGTACTTC
CASSHSQGVEQYF
>NA|NA|TRBV5-4|TRBJ1-6
TGTGCCAGCAGCTTGGCCTCGGGGCCCGAGTATAATTCACCCCTCCACTTT
CASSLASGPEYNSPLHF
>NA|NA|TRBV14|TRBJ2-2
TGTGCCAGCAGCCAAGAGATTACCGGGGAGCTGTTTTTT
CASSQEITGELFF
>NA|NA|TRBV28|TRBJ2-7
TGTGCCAGCAGTTCGGACGCCGCCTACGAGCAGTACTTC
CASSSDAAYEQYF
>NA|TRBD1|TRBV5-5|TRBJ2-1
TGTGCCAGCAGCTACCGAGACCGGGACAGCCTTTACAATGAGCAGTTCTTC
CASSYRDRDSLYNEQFF
>NA|NA|TRBV11-2|TRBJ1-3
TGTGCCAGCAGCTTGAGCAGGGGTACAGGAAACACCATATATTTT
CASSLSRGTGNTIYF
>NA|TRBD2|TRBV7-9|TRBJ2-7
TGTGCCAGCAGCCCTTTGGGAGGGTACGAGCAGTACTTC
CASSPLGGYEQYF
>NA|NA|TRBV2|TRBJ2-1
TGTGCCAGCAGTGAAGTCTACAATGAGCAGTTCTTC
CASSEVYNEQFF
>NA|NA|TRBV5-1|TRBJ1-1
TGCGCCAGCAGCTTGGAGGGGGACTTGGGGACTGAAGCTTTCTTT
CASSLEGDLGTEAFF
>NA|TRBD1|TRBV11-3|TRBJ2-1
TGTGCCAGCAGCATAAGACAGGGCAAAGCCAACAATGAGCAGTTCTTC
CASSIRQGKANNEQFF
>few|NA|TRBV10-3|TRBJ1-5
TGTGCCATCAGCGATTATAGCAATCAGCCCCAGCATTTT
CAISDYSNQPQHF
>NA|TRBD2|TRBV19|TRBJ2-7
TGTGCCAGTAGTCCTGGGGGGGCCTACGAGCAGTACTTC
CASSPGGAYEQYF
>NA|TRBD2|TRBV4-1|TRBJ2-5
TGCGCCAGCAGCCAAGAGAATGGTAGCGGGGCGCTAAGCGAGACCCAGTACTTC
CASSQENGSGALSETQYF
>NA|TRBD2|TRBV19|TRBJ2-3
TGTGCCAGTAGTATAGTAGCGGGGACTAGCACAGATACGCAGTATTTT
CASSIVAGTSTDTQYF
>once|NA|TRBV7-9|TRBJ1-1
TGTGCCAGCAGCTCCAGGTTCAACACTGAAGCTTTCTTT
CASSSRFNTEAFF
>NA|NA|TRBV27|TRBJ1-1
TGTGCCAGCAGTTTAGGGGGGACAACTACTGAAGCTTTCTTT
CASSLGGTTTEAFF
>NA|NA|TRBV15|TRBJ1-5
TGTGCCACCAGATCACAGGACTATAGCAATCAGCCCCAGCATTTT
CATRSQDYSNQPQHF
>NA|TRBD2|TRBV9|TRBJ2-5
TGTGCCAGCAGCCCCGGACTAGCGGGGGGTTCGATTCGTTGGGAGACCCAGTACTTC
CASSPGLAGGSIRWETQYF
>NA|NA|TRBV30|TRBJ1-1
TGTGCCTGGAGTGGGGGGACAATCCATTGGGAAGCTTTCTTT
CAWSGGTIHWEAFF
>NA|NA|TRBV10-1|TRBJ1-2
TGCGCCAGCAGTGGATATAGAGGATCGCGAAAGACCTATGGCTACACCTTC
CASSGYRGSRKTYGYTF
>NA|NA|TRBV29-1|TRBJ2-5
TGCAGCGTTGAATTTAGGGGGAGGCAAGAGACCCAGTACTTC
CSVEFRGRQETQYF
>NA|NA|TRBV27|TRBJ2-1
TGTGCCAGCAGTGGGGGATGGATAGTGTCCTACAATGAGCAGTTCTTC
CASSGGWIVSYNEQFF
>once|NA|TRBV27|TRBJ2-7
TGTGCCAGCAGTTTGACAGGGACTAGTGTCTACGAGCAGTACTTC
CASSLTGTSVYEQYF
>NA|NA|TRBV19|TRBJ1-1
TGTGCCAGTAGTGCTTGGGACGAAGGACCGAACACTGAAGCTTTCTTT
CASSAWDEGPNTEAFF
>NA|NA|TRBV12-5|TRBJ2-7
TGTGCTAGTGGTTTGGCGACCCCACAGTCCTACGAGCAGTACTTC
CASGLATPQSYEQYF
>NA|NA|TRBV9|TRBJ2-4
TGTGCCAGCAGCGTAGGACTAGGTGTAGCCAAAAACATTCAGTACTTC
CASSVGLGVAKNIQYF
>NA|NA|TRBV30|TRBJ2-2
TGTGCCCGGTTGGAGCATCAAGCCCGAGGCGGGGAGCTGTTTTTT
CARLEHQARGGELFF
>NA|NA|TRBV11-3|TRBJ1-1
TGTGCCAGCAGCTTATACAGGGACGTGGGTATGGACACTGAAGCTTTCTTT
CASSLYRDVGMDTEAFF
>NA|TRBD2|TRBV4-2|TRBJ2-1
TGTGCCAGCAGCCAAGTGGCTAGCGGGGTGTCCTACAATGAGCAGTTCTTC
CASSQVASGVSYNEQFF
>once|TRBD2|TRBV10-3|TRBJ2-3
TGTGCCATCAGTGATCTAGCGGGGGGGCTTGGAGATACGCAGTATTTT
CAISDLAGGLGDTQYF
>NA|NA|TRBV5-1|TRBJ1-1
TGCGCCAGCAGCTTTTCAGACGTTCCGGGGACTGAAGCTTTCTTT
CASSFSDVPGTEAFF
>NA|NA|TRBV5-1|TRBJ2-7
TGCGCCAGCAGCCAAACTTGGACAGCCTACGAGCAGTACTTC
CASSQTWTAYEQYF
>NA|NA|TRBV7-8|TRBJ1-2
TGTGCCAGCAGCTTAGAGAGGAGCACCTTAACTGACTATGGCTACACCTTC
CASSLERSTLTDYGYTF
>NA|TRBD1|TRBV27|TRBJ1-6
TGTGCCAGCACCTCCGGGACAGGGTTATTTTGGGGTAATTCACCCCTCCACTTT
CASTSGTGLFWGNSPLHF
>NA|NA|TRBV15|TRBJ1-4
TGTGCCACCAGCAGTCGGTCAAATGAAAAACTGTTTTTT
CATSSRSNEKLFF
>NA|NA|TRBV29-1|TRBJ1-2
TGCAGCGTTGACGGGCAGGGAGGCTACACCTTC
CSVDGQGGYTF
>NA|NA|TRBV7-6|TRBJ2-7
TGTGCCAGCAGCAAAACCGACGGCCCCTACGAGCAGTACTTC
CASSKTDGPYEQYF
>NA|NA|TRBV10-3|TRBJ2-7
TGTGCCACAACCCGGGCGGCCAGGGTCTCCTACGAGCAGTACTTC
CATTRAARVSYEQYF
>NA|NA|TRBV5-8|TRBJ2-7
TGTGCCAGCAGCTTATCGGCGGGGTTAAGCAATCGGTTCGAGCAGTACTTC
CASSLSAGLSNRFEQYF
>NA|NA|TRBV14|TRBJ1-1
TGTGCCAGCAGGCGAAAAGGGGCTGAAGCTTTCTTT
CASRRKGAEAFF
>NA|NA|TRBV7-9|TRBJ2-7
TGTGCCAGCAGCTCGGAGGGGGGACCGGTCTACGAGCAGTACTTC
CASSSEGGPVYEQYF
>NA|NA|TRBV2|TRBJ2-7
TGTGCCAGCAGCCCTAGCGCGGAGCAGTACTTC
CASSPSAEQYF
>NA|TRBD2|TRBV6-1|TRBJ2-1
TGTGCCAGCAGTGAGGGGGGGTTCTACAATGAGCAGTTCTTC
CASSEGGFYNEQFF
>once|TRBD2|TRBV7-9|TRBJ2-4
TGTGCCAGCAGCTTGAGCGGGGGGATAGCCAAAAACATTCAGTACTTC
CASSLSGGIAKNIQYF
>NA|TRBD2|TRBV5-4|TRBJ2-5
TGTGCCAGCAGCTATGACCGAGACTCAGCGGGGGGAGAGACCCAGTACTTC
CASSYDRDSAGGETQYF
>NA|NA|TRBV30|TRBJ2-5
TGTGCCTGGAGTGAAGACAGCCAAGAGACCCAGTACTTC
CAWSEDSQETQYF
>NA|TRBD2|TRBV10-2|TRBJ2-5
TGCGCCAGCGTTGCCTCTGGGAGGGGTTTAGAGACCCAGTACTTC
CASVASGRGLETQYF
>NA|NA|TRBV6-1|TRBJ1-1
TGTGCCAGCAGTGAAGCTGGGTCGGCGAACACTGAAGCTTTCTTT
CASSEAGSANTEAFF
>NA|TRBD2|TRBV4-1|TRBJ2-1
TGCGCCAGCAGCCACGCGGGGGGGCTAGGGAATGAGCAGTTCTTC
CASSHAGGLGNEQFF
>NA|TRBD2|TRBV7-3|TRBJ2-7
TGTGCCAGCAGCGCTAGCGGGGGGGCCTACGAGCAGTACTTC
CASSASGGAYEQYF
>NA|NA|TRBV19|TRBJ2-7
TGTGCCAGTAGTATTATCAACGGAGCCTACGAGCAGTACTTC
CASSIINGAYEQYF
>NA|NA|TRBV15|TRBJ1-5
TGTGCCACCAGGTTAGACACGTATAGCAATCAGCCCCAGCATTTT
CATRLDTYSNQPQHF
>NA|NA|TRBV12-5|TRBJ2-1
TGTGCTAGTGGTTTGGTACTAAGGTTCAATGAGCAGTTCTTC
CASGLVLRFNEQFF
>NA|NA|TRBV5-1|TRBJ2-3
TGCGCCAGCAGCTTGGCGGGGGATACGCAGTATTTT
CASSLAGDTQYF
>NA|TRBD1|TRBV6-1|TRBJ1-6
TGTGCCAGCAGTGGGAGACAGGGACTGGGATCACCCCTCCACTTT
CASSGRQGLGSPLHF
>NA|TRBD1|TRBV29-1|TRBJ1-5
TGCAGCGTTGTGGGACAGGGCGATCAGCCCCAGCATTTT
CSVVGQGDQPQHF
>NA|NA|TRBV11-3|TRBJ1-1
TGTGCCAGCAGCTCCCGGAGGGGCGTCGCCACTGAAGCTTTCTTT
CASSSRRGVATEAFF